This T cell receptor (beta chain) originates from a study of spatial heterogeneity in lung cancer. Whole-study context: An average of more than ten raw reads was observed per unique TCR and UMI combination.

TCRdb re-called the 5' RACE reads through MiXCR, storing one row per CDR3 protein. Among fewer than 30,000 distinct CDR3 sequences, roughly 6.9% were seen once, and the ten largest hold around 25%. Time point given: sample taken at primary tumor resection. Donors were approximately 70 untreated early-stage non-small cell lung cancer patients. Material for sequencing was whole RNA from tumor, nontumor lung or frozen PBMC, left unsorted. Broader study findings: The study found that expanded intratumoral alpha and beta TCR counts tracked tumor mutation counts. Alpha chain coverage of tumor T cells was estimated at 6.5% to 7.5%, and beta chain coverage at roughly 14%.

This clonotype has only a few counts. The antigen is unknown. V dropped 3 bases and J dropped 3; count of bases not matched to a gene: 16. The CDR3 sequence is 18 residues long. Germline V gene sequence: CDR1 MNHEY, CDR2 SVGEGT. Sample: lung tumor tissue, taken at surgery. The gene calls are TRBV6-2 or TRBV6-3 and TRBJ2-7; 8 bases are a match to TRBD1. The source of this sequence is a male donor with early-stage non-small cell lung cancer. CDR3 sequence reads: CASSYHRGTPQSRYEQYF. As DNA, the CDR3 is TGTGCCAGCAGTTATCACAGGGGGACACCACAATCCCGCTACGAGCAGTACTTC.